Listed below are T cell receptor beta chains from one sample, sequenced in a study of shared clonotypes between healthy human individuals. Assay used: immunoSEQ multiplex PCR; TCRdb lists only in-frame clones, some missing. The sample records 550,000 to 750,000 clones, 92% being singletons. The sample comprised naive CD8+ T cells sorted from blood. The receptors were gathered from a man aged 25 to 40 in good health. The CDR3 runs from the conserved cysteine through the conserved F or W. D genes are given only for firm matches. A row's size may be missing; if present it is once, few, many or a size class.

clone size	V gene	J gene	D gene	CDR3 protein	CDR3 DNA
-	TRBV19	TRBJ2-7	TRBD1	CASSFDRAGYEQYF	TGTGCCAGTAGTTTCGACAGGGCGGGCTACGAGCAGTACTTC
-	TRBV27	TRBJ2-1	TRBD2	CASSRSGRGVNEQFF	TGTGCCAGCAGTCGATCCGGCCGGGGGGTTAATGAGCAGTTCTTC
once	TRBV7-6	TRBJ2-7	TRBD2	CASSARTSGRPHEQYF	TGTGCCAGCTCGGCACGGACTAGCGGGAGGCCCCACGAGCAGTACTTC
-	TRBV27	TRBJ1-4	-	CASRLKDSLNEKLFF	TGTGCCAGCAGGCTTAAGGACAGCTTAAATGAAAAACTGTTTTTT
-	TRBV18	TRBJ2-2	-	CASSPRDTAAGELFF	TGTGCCAGCTCACCTCGGGACACCGCGGCCGGGGAGCTGTTTTTT
-	TRBV7-9	TRBJ2-1	TRBD2	CASSLATSGGWNEQFF	TGTGCCAGCAGCTTAGCGACTAGCGGGGGGTGGAATGAGCAGTTCTTC
-	TRBV7-2	TRBJ2-5	-	CASSPPGVREKETQYF	TGTGCCAGCAGCCCGCCGGGTGTCAGGGAGAAAGAGACCCAGTACTTC
-	TRBV5-1	TRBJ2-3	-	CASSPRLDTQYF	TGCGCCAGCAGCCCCCGTCTAGATACGCAGTATTTT
-	TRBV19	TRBJ2-7	-	CASSMDRYEQYF	TGTGCCAGTAGTATGGATCGTTACGAGCAGTACTTC
once	TRBV27	TRBJ2-7	-	CASRDTAYSSYEQYF	TGTGCCAGCAGGGATACAGCTTATTCCTCCTACGAGCAGTACTTC
-	TRBV19	TRBJ2-2	-	CASSIPSWDTGELFF	TGTGCCAGTAGTATTCCCTCATGGGACACCGGGGAGCTGTTTTTT
once	TRBV9	TRBJ2-7	-	CASSDGGSYEQYF	TGTGCCAGCAGCGACGGGGGCTCCTACGAGCAGTACTTC
-	TRBV11-2	TRBJ1-1	-	CASTPGIGRNTEAFF	TGTGCCAGCACCCCGGGGATAGGAAGGAACACTGAAGCTTTCTTT
once	TRBV7-9	TRBJ1-1	-	CASSPPRANTEAFF	TGTGCCAGCAGTCCCCCGAGGGCCAACACTGAAGCTTTCTTT
-	TRBV6-6	TRBJ1-1	-	CASSYSRGRNTEAFF	TGTGCCAGCAGTTACTCGAGAGGGAGGAACACTGAAGCTTTCTTT
-	TRBV5-1	TRBJ2-5	-	CASSPLVLVETQYF	TGCGCCAGCAGCCCCCTAGTTTTAGTAGAGACCCAGTACTTC
once	TRBV6-5	TRBJ2-7	TRBD2	CASSLAGKGAYEQYF	TGTGCCAGCAGCTTAGCGGGAAAAGGGGCCTACGAGCAGTACTTC
-	TRBV9	TRBJ2-1	TRBD2	CASSSSGSSYNEQFF	TGTGCCAGCAGCTCTAGCGGGAGTTCCTACAATGAGCAGTTCTTC
once	TRBV5-1	TRBJ2-7	-	CASSLPQPPSYEQYF	TGCGCCAGCAGCTTGCCACAGCCCCCCTCCTACGAGCAGTACTTC
-	TRBV5-6	TRBJ2-3	-	CASSRGGGSTDTQYF	TGTGCCAGCAGCCGAGGGGGAGGGAGCACAGATACGCAGTATTTT
few	TRBV5-5	TRBJ1-1	TRBD1	CASDLGQGAFVGTEAFF	TGTGCCAGCGACCTAGGACAGGGGGCCTTTGTGGGCACTGAAGCTTTCTTT
-	TRBV6-1	TRBJ2-7	TRBD2	CASSDRAGGPYEQYF	TGTGCCAGCAGTGACCGAGCGGGAGGGCCGTACGAGCAGTACTTC
once	TRBV7-2	TRBJ2-7	TRBD1	CASSLARLGQGYEQYF	TGTGCCAGCAGCTTAGCGCGGTTGGGACAGGGATACGAGCAGTACTTC
-	TRBV2	TRBJ2-7	TRBD2	CASYRAGGPGEQYF	TGTGCCAGCTACCGAGCGGGAGGGCCGGGGGAGCAGTACTTC
-	TRBV29-1	TRBJ1-2	TRBD1	CSVRDREANYGYTF	TGCAGCGTAAGGGACAGGGAGGCTAACTATGGCTACACCTTC
-	TRBV27	TRBJ1-4	TRBD1	CASSFGQGSTNEKLFF	TGTGCCAGCAGTTTCGGACAGGGCTCAACTAATGAAAAACTGTTTTTT
few	TRBV7-9	TRBJ1-2	-	CASSQETERGGYTF	TGTGCCAGCAGCCAGGAAACCGAACGGGGTGGCTACACCTTC